This TCR beta chain was retrieved from a study of beta chain features in type 1 diabetes. Study-level results: There were fewer insertions and more deletions at the VDJ junctions of type 1 diabetes patients. The study found moderately but significantly shorter TCRB CDR3s in all four CD4+ subsets of Type 1 diabetes patients.

From germline, CDR1 is MGHDK and CDR2 SYGVNS. The CDR3 loop spans 13 amino acids. Germline trimming cut 3 bases from V and 5 bases from J; bases unmatched to any gene: 2. The isolated RNA, all of it, was reverse transcribed, so expressed TCRB transcripts were what got sequenced. The repertoire was sequenced with immunoSEQ multiplex PCR; TCRdb's copy has only in-frame clones and lacks some. The sample has 310,000 or so clones, 8% seen once. Once sorted, every population was more than 98% pure. This clone turned up a few times. Antigen: not known. This sequence joins TRBV25-1 and TRBJ2-3; TRBD1 matches 7 bases. This clonotype originated in a woman aged 18-35 years in good health. Sequencing was carried out using central memory CD4+ T cells from blood. The CDR3 region is CASSEAGGDTQYF. The CDR3 nucleotides read TGTGCCAGCAGTGAGGCAGGGGGAGATACGCAGTATTTT.